This TCR beta chain is from a study of T cells in Graves' hyperthyroidism and ophthalmopathy. The CDR3 has 15 amino acids. The germline CDR1 and CDR2 sequences are SQVTM and ANQGSEA. V was pared by 4 bases and J by 8 bases, with 12 bases of the junction left unmatched. TCR beta CDR3 regions were amplified from RNA. Carried out on the TCR CDR3, a first-round RT-PCR used the HTBI primer set. TCRdb ran MiXCR on the multiplex PCR reads and lists one entry per CDR3 protein. The sample includes some 600,000 distinct CDR3 sequences, just over 45% of them seen just once. This chain uses TRBV29-1 with TRBJ1-3; 9 bases agree with TRBD1. This sequence was found in a woman younger than 35 with Graves' hyperthyroidism. The specimen was peripheral blood or thyroid tissue (not recorded which). CDR3 bases: TGCAGCGTTGTCGGAGTTGGGACAGGGCGAGACACCATATATTTT. Translated, it gives CSVVGVGTGRDTIYF.